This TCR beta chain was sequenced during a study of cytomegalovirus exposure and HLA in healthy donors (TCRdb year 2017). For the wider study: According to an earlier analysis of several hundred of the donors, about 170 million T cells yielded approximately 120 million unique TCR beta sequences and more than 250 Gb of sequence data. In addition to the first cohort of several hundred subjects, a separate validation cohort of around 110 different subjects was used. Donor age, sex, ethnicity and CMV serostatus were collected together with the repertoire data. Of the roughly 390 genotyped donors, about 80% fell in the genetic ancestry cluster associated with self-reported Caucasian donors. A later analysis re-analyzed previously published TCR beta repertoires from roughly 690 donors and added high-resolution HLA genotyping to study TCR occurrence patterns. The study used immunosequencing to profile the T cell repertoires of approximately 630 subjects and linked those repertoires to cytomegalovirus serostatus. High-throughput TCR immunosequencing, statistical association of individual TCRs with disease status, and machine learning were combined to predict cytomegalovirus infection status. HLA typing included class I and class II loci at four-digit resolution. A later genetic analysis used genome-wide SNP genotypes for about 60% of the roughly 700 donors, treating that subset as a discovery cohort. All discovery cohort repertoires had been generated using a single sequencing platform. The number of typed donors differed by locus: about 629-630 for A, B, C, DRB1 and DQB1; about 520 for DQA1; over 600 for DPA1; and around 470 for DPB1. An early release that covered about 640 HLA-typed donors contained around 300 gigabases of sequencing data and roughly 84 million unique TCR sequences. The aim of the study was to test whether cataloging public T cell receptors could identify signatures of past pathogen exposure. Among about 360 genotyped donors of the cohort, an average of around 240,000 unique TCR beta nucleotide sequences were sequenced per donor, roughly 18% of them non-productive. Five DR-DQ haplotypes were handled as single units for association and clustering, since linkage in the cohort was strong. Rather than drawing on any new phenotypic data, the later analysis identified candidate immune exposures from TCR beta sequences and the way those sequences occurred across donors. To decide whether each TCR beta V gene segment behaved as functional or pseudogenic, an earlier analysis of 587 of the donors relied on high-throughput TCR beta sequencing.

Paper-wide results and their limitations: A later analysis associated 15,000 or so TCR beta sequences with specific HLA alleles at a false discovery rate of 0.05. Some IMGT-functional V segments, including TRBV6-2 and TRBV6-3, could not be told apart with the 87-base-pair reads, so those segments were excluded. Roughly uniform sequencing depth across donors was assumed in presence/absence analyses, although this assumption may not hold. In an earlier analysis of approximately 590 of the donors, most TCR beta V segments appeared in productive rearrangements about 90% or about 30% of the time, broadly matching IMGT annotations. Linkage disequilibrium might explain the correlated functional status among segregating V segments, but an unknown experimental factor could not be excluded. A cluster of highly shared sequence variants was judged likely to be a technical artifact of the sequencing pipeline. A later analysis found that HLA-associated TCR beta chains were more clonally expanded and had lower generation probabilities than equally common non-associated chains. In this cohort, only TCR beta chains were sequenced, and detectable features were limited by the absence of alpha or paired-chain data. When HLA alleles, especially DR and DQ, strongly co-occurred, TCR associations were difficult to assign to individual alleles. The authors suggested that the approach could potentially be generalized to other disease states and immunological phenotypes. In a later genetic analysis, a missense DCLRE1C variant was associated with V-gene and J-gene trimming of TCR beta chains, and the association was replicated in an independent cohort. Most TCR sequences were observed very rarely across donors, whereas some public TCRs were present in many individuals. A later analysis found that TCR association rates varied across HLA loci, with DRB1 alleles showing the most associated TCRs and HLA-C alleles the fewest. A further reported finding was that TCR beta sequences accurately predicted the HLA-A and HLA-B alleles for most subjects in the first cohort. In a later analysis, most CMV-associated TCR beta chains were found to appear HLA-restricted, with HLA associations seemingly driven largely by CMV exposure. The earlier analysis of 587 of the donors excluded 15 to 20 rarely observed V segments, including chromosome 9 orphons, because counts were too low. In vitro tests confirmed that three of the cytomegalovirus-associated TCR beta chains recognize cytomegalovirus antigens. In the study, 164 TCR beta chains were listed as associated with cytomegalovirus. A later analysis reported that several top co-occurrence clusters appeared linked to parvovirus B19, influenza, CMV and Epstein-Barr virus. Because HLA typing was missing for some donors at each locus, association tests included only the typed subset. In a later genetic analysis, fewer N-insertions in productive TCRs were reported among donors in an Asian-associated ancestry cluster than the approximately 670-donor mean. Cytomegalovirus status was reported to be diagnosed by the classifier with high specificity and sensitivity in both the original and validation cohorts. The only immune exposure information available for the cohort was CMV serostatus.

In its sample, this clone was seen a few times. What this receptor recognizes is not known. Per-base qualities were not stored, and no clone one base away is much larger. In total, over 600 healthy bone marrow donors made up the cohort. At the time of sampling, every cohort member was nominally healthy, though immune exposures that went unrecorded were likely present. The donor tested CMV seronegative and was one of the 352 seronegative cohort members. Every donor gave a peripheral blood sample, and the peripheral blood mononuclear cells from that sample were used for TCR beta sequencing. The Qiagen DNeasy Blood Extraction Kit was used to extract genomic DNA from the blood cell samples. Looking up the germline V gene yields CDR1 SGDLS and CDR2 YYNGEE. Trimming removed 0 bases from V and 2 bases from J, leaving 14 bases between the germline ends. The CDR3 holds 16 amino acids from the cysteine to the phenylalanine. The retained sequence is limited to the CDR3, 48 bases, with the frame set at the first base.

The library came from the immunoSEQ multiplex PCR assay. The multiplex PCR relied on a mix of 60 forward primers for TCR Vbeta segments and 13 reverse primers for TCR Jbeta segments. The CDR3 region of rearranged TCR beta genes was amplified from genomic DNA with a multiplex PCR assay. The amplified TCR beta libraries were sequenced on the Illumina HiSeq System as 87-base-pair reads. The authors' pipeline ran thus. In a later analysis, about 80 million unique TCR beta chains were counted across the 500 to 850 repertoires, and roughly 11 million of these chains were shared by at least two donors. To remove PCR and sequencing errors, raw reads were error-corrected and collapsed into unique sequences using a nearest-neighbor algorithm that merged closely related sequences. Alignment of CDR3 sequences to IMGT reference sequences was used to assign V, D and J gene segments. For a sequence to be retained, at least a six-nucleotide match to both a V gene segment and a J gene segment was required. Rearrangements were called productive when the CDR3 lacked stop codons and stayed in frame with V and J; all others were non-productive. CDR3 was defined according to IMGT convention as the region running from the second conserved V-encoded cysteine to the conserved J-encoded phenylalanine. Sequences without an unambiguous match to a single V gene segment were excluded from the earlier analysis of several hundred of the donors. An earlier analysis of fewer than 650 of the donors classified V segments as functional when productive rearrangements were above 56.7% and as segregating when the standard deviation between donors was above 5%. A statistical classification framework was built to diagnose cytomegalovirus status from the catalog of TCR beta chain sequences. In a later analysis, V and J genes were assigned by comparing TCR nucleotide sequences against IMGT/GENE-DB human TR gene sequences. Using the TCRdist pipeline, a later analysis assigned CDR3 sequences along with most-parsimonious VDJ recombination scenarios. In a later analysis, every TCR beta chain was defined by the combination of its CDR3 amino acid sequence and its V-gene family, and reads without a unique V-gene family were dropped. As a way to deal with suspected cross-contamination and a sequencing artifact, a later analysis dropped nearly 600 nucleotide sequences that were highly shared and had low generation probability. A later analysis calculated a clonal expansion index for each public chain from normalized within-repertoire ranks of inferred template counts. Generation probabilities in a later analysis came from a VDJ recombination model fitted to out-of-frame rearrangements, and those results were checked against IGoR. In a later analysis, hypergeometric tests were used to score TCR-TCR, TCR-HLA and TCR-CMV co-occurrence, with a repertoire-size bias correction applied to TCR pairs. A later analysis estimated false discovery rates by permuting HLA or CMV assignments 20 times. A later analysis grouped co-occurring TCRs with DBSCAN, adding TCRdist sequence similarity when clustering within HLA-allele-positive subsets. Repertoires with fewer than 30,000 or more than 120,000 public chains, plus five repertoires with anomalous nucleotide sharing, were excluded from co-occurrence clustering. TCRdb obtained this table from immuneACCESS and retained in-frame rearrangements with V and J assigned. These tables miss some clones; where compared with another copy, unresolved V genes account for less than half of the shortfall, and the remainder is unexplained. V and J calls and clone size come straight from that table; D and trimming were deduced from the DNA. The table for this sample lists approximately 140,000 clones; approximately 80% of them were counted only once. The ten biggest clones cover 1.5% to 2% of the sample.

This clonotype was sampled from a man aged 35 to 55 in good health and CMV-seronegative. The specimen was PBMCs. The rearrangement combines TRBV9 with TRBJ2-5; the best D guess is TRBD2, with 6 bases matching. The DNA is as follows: TGTGCCAGCAGCGTAGCCTTCGGGCTAGCGCAAGAGACCCAGTACTTC. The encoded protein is CASSVAFGLAQETQYF.